This passage covers 13 T cell receptor beta chains from one sample sequenced in a study of blood T cell repertoires in COVID-19. The data were produced by immunoSEQ multiplex PCR, yet TCRdb's version contains in-frame clones alone and is incomplete. This sample has hundreds of thousands of clones, with 88% found just once. The specimen sequenced was peripheral blood. Every receptor here comes from a woman between 65 and 79 years old with COVID-19, enrolled during active disease.

V usage is TRBV6-2 or TRBV6-3 and J usage is TRBJ1-4, with TRBD1 as a possible D gene (5 bases). The CDR3 contains 16 residues. Between the trimmed V and J ends, which lost 0 bases and 8 bases, there was a span of 16 bases. Per germline, CDR1 MNHEY and CDR2 SVGEGT. The CDR3 DNA is TGTGCCAGCAGTTACTCGGCAACAGGAGCGAGGGAAAAACTGTTTTTT. Encoded protein: CASSYSATGAREKLFF.

This rearrangement joins TRBV7-2 to TRBJ2-7; maybe TRBD1 (5 bases). Per the germline V gene, CDR1 is SGHTA and CDR2 is FQGNSA. The CDR3 totals 15 residues. Deletions cut 4 bases from V and 3 bases from J, with 16 bases between. Written as DNA, the CDR3 is TGTGCCAGCAGCTACTTCCTGGGGCGTAGCTACGAGCAGTACTTC. This translates into CASSYFLGRSYEQYF.

The chain uses TRBV30 and TRBJ2-5, with a possible D match to TRBD2 (5 bases). This CDR3 is 14 amino acids long. V was trimmed by 4 bases and J by 3 bases, leaving 15 bases between them. Germline loops: CDR1 GTSNPN, CDR2 SVGIG (reference sequence). This CDR3 reads CAWTLGLEKETQYF. The CDR3 DNA sequence: TGTGCCTGGACTTTAGGACTCGAAAAAGAGACCCAGTACTTC.

V usage is TRBV28 and J usage is TRBJ1-3; TRBD1 is a possible D gene (5 bases). The CDR3 sequence is 16 residues long. The V gene lost 3 bases and the J gene lost 0 bases, with 12 bases spanning the gap. Germline V lookup: CDR1 MDHEN, CDR2 SYDVKM. The CDR3 sequence is CASSLGRTISGNTIYF. CDR3 bases: TGTGCCAGCAGTTTGGGGCGGACAATCTCTGGAAACACCATATATTTT.

This clone has only a few counts. CDR3 residues: CASSWRQGNTEAFF. The CDR3 coding sequence is TGCGCCAGCAGCTGGAGACAGGGGAACACTGAAGCTTTCTTT. This chain connects TRBV5-1 to TRBJ1-1; 7 bases fit TRBD1. Per germline, CDR1 SGHRS and CDR2 YFSETQ. CDR3 size: 14 residues. The ends lost 3 bases at V and 1 base at J; junction bases unmatched: 3.

The rearrangement joins TRBV7-8 to TRBJ2-2, with TRBD2 identical over 7 bases. The length of the CDR3 is 15 residues. CDR1 and CDR2 (germline): SGHVS, FQNEAQ. Losses at the gene ends were 3 bases for V and 2 bases for J; bases not matched to a gene: 3. The CDR3 spells CASSFRDYNTGELFF. In DNA form, the CDR3 reads TGTGCCAGCAGCTTCCGGGACTATAACACCGGGGAGCTGTTTTTT.

The chain carries TRBV24-1 and TRBJ2-1; 7 bases agree with TRBD1. CDR1 is KGHDR and CDR2 is SFDVKD in the germline V gene. V gave up 3 bases and J gave up 4 bases; unmatched junction bases: 14. The length of the CDR3 is 18 residues. Here the CDR3 reads CATSDPNRQGRVYNEQFF. The CDR3 DNA is TGTGCCACCAGTGATCCGAACCGACAGGGTCGGGTATACAATGAGCAGTTCTTC.

This rearrangement joins TRBV7-2 to TRBJ1-2; TRBD1 matches at 8 bases. Trimming took 2 bases from V and 2 from J; bases not matched to a gene: 4. The germline V gene has CDR1 SGHTA and CDR2 FQGNSA. The CDR3 is made up of 15 amino acids. In DNA, the CDR3 is TGTGCCAGCAGCTTAATGGGACAGGCGAACTATGGCTACACCTTC. It codes for CASSLMGQANYGYTF.

This clone came up once. The chain carries TRBV4-3 and TRBJ2-1; 7 bases fit TRBD2. The V segment lost 3 bases and the J segment 0 bases; nucleotides outside the gene matches: 5. The CDR3 has 16 amino acids. The germline CDR1 and CDR2 sequences are LGHNA and YSLEER. Here the CDR3 reads CASSQGGGSSYNEQFF. DNA of the CDR3: TGCGCCAGCAGCCAGGGTGGCGGGAGCTCCTACAATGAGCAGTTCTTC.

This clone was seen a handful of times. The chain uses TRBV5-1 and TRBJ2-1; the D gene is possibly TRBD2 (6 bases). CDR1 and CDR2 (germline): SGHRS, YFSETQ. V was cut by 0 bases and J by 0 bases, with 13 bases left in between. CDR3 length: 17 residues. The CDR3 is CASSLDPRESSYNEQFF. The CDR3 DNA reads as TGCGCCAGCAGCTTGGATCCCCGGGAGAGCTCCTACAATGAGCAGTTCTTC.

The chain joins TRBV11-2 to TRBJ2-1; 7 bases are shared with TRBD2. The CDR3 loop spans 18 amino acids. The junction had 20 bases not matched to a gene; V was cut back by 4 bases and J by 8 bases. Germline CDR1 reads SGHAT; CDR2 reads FQNNGV. CDR3 nucleotide sequence: TGTGCCAGCAGCTCCCGCCCCTCCTGGGCTAGCGGCGGGGATGAGCAGTTCTTC. The encoded protein is CASSSRPSWASGGDEQFF.

This chain joins TRBV4-1 and TRBJ2-5, with 8 nucleotides matching TRBD2. The V gene end was trimmed by 1 base and the J gene end by 1 base; junction bases not matched to a gene: 11. CDR1 and CDR2 from the germline V gene are MGHRA and YSYEKL. The CDR3 is made up of 18 amino acids. The CDR3 DNA is TGCGCCAGCAGCCAAGCCGGCAGGGCGGCGGGAGGCCAAGAGACCCAGTACTTC. Its protein is CASSQAGRAAGGQETQYF.

The V gene is TRBV10-3, the J gene TRBJ2-2; the match to TRBD2 covers 14 bases. Germline V CDR1 and CDR2: ENHRY, SYGVKD. The CDR3 sequence is 19 residues long. Unmatched junction bases numbered 8, after V lost 0 bases and J lost 5 bases. The CDR3 bases are TGTGCCATCAGTGAGTCCGGCGGACTAGCGGGAGGCGGTACCGGGGAGCTGTTTTTT. Amino acid sequence: CAISESGGLAGGGTGELFF.